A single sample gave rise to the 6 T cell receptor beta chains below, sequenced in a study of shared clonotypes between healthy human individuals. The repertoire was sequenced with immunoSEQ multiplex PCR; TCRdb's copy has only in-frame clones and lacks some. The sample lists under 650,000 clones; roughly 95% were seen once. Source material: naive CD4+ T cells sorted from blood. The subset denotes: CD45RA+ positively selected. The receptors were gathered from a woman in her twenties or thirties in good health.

The CDR3 nucleotides read TGTGCCAGCAGCTCAGGGTTTGGAAACACCATATATTTT. Protein sequence: CASSSGFGNTIYF. J is TRBJ1-3 and V is TRBV7-8; a possible D gene is TRBD1 (5 bases). Trimming cost V 4 bases and J 3 bases, with 7 bases left between them. This CDR3 comprises 13 residues. Germline values: CDR1 SGHVS, CDR2 FQNEAQ. Based on the CDR3 plus reference TRBV7-8 and TRBJ1-3, the full variable domain is GAGVSQSPRYKVAKRGQDVALRCDPISGHVSLFWYQQALGQGPEFLTYFQNEAQLDKSGLPSDRFFAERPEGSVSTLKIQRTQQEDSAVYLCASSSGFGNTIYFGEGSWLTVV.

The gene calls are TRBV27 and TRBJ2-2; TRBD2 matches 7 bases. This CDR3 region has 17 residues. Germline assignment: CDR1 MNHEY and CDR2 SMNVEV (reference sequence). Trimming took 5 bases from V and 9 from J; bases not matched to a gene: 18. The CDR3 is CASSPGAVERGRRELFF. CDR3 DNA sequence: TGTGCCAGCAGTCCAGGTGCGGTGGAGCGGGGAAGGAGGGAGCTGTTTTTT.

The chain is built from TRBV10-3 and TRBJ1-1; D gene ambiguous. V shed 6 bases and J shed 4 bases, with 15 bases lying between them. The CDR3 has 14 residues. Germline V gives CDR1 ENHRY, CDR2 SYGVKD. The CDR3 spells CAIRREASITEAFF. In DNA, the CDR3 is TGTGCCATCAGACGGGAGGCAAGTATCACTGAAGCTTTCTTT.

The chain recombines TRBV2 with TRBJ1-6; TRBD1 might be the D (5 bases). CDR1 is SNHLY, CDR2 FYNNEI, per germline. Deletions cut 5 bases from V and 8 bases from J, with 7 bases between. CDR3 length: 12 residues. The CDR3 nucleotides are TGTGCCAGCAGTCGGGACGATTCACCCCTCCACTTT. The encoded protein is CASSRDDSPLHF.

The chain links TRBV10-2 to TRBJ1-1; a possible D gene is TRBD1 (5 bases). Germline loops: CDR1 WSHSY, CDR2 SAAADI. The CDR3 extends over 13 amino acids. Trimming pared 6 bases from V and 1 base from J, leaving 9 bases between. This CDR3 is CASRFQGNTEAFF. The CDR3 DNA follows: TGCGCCAGCAGATTCCAGGGGAACACTGAAGCTTTCTTT.

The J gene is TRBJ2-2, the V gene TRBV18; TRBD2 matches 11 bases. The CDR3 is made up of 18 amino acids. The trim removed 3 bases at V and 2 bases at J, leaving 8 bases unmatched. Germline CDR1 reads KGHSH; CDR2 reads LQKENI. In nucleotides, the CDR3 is TGTGCCAGCTCACCCACTAGCGGGAGATTTTATAACACCGGGGAGCTGTTTTTT. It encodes CASSPTSGRFYNTGELFF. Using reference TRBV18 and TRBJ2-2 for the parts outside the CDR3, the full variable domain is NAGVMQNPRHLVRRRGQEARLRCSPMKGHSHVYWYRQLPEEGLKFMVYLQKENIIDESGMPKERFSAEFPKEGPSILRIQQVVRGDSAAYFCASSPTSGRFYNTGELFFGEGSRLTVL.